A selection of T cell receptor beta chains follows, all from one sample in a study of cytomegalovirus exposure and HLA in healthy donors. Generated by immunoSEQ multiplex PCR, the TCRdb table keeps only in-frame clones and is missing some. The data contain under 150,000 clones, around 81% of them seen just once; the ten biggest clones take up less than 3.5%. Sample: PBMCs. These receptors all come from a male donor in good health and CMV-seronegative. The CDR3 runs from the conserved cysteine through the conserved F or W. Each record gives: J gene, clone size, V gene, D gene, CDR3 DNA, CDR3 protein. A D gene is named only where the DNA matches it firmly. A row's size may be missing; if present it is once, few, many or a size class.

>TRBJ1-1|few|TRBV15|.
TGTGCCACCAGCAGAGATACTACCGGGGGGAACACTGAAGCTTTCTTT
CATSRDTTGGNTEAFF
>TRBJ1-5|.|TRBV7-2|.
TGTGCCCGCAGCTTAGACCCTACGCTAAGCAATCAGCCCCAGCATTTT
CARSLDPTLSNQPQHF
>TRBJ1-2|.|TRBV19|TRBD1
TGTGCCAGTAGTCTCCCGACAGGGTGGATGGGCTACACCTTC
CASSLPTGWMGYTF
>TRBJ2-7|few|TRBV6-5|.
TGTGCCAGCAGTTCCCCAGGGTTGGTAGGCTACGAGCAGTACTTC
CASSSPGLVGYEQYF
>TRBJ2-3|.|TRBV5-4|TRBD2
TGTGCCAGCAGCTTAGCGGGGGATCCCACAGATACGCAGTATTTT
CASSLAGDPTDTQYF
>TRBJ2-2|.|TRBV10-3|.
TGTGCCATCAGTGGAGGGGAGCGAGGGGGAACCGGGGAGCTGTTTTTT
CAISGGERGGTGELFF
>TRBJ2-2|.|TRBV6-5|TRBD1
TGTGCCAGCAGACTTGACAGGGGGCAGAACGGGGAGCTGTTTTTT
CASRLDRGQNGELFF
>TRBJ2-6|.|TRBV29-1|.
TGCAGCGTTGAAGACCGCGGTCTGACTGGGGCCAACGTCCTGACTTTC
CSVEDRGLTGANVLTF
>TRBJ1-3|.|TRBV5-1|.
TGCGCCAGCAGCTTGGGGACACTGCTAAGAAACACCATATATTTT
CASSLGTLLRNTIYF
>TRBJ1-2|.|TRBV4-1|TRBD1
TGCGCCAGCACCAAACTGGGGACAGGGCGCGATGGCTACACCTTC
CASTKLGTGRDGYTF
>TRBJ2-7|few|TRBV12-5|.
TGTGCTAGTGGTTTGGTACGAGGGGGAGTCGAGCAGTACTTC
CASGLVRGGVEQYF
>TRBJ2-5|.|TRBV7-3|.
TGTGCCAGCAGCCCCTCCGGGGTAGAGACCCAGTACTTC
CASSPSGVETQYF
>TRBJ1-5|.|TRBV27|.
TGTGCCAGCAGTCCTAATTCCAGCAATCAGCCCCAGCATTTT
CASSPNSSNQPQHF
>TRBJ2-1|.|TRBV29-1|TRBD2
TGCAGCGTTGCAAGGAGACTAGCGGACAATGAGCAGTTCTTC
CSVARRLADNEQFF
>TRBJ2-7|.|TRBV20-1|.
TGCAGTGCTAGCGGGGAGCAGGAGCAGTACTTC
CSASGEQEQYF
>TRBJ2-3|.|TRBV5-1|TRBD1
TGCGCCAGCAGCGGACACCGGGAAGCTTGGTGGTCGGGACAGGGAGGGGGCACAGATACGCAGTATTTT
CASSGHREAWWSGQGGGTDTQYF
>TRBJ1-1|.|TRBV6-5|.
TGTGCCAGCAGTTACGAGGTGAACACTGAAGCTTTCTTT
CASSYEVNTEAFF
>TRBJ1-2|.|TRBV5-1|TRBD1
TGCGCCAGCAGCTTGTTGCCTACAGGGGGGGTCTATGGCTACACCTTC
CASSLLPTGGVYGYTF
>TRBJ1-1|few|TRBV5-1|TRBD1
TGCGCCAGCAGCTCCGGGACAGAGAACACTGAAGCTTTCTTT
CASSSGTENTEAFF
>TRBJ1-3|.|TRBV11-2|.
TGTGCCAGCAGCCTCAGCGGGGGGGGAAACACCATATATTTT
CASSLSGGGNTIYF
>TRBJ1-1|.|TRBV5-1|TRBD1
TGCGCCAGCAGCTTTGGGACAGCCAGAAACCTGGAAGCTTTCTTT
CASSFGTARNLEAFF
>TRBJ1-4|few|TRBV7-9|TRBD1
TGTGCCAGCAGCCGATGGACAGGGGACGAAAAACTGTTTTTT
CASSRWTGDEKLFF
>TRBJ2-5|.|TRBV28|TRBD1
TGTGCCAGCACCACAAGGGACAGCGGTTACCAAGAGACCCAGTACTTC
CASTTRDSGYQETQYF
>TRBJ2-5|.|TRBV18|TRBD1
TGTGCCAGCTCACCAGGAGACAGGGTCCTGACCCAGTACTTC
CASSPGDRVLTQYF
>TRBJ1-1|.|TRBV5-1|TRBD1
TGCGCCAGCAGCTTGGCACAGGGGATGAACACTGAAGCTTTCTTT
CASSLAQGMNTEAFF
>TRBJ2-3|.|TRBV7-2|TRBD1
TGTGCAGCCGGGACAGGGGGCGAGGATACGCAGTATTTT
CAAGTGGEDTQYF
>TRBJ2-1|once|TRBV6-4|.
TGTGCCAGCAGTGACTCACAGGACGGTTACTCCTACAATGAGCAGTTCTTC
CASSDSQDGYSYNEQFF
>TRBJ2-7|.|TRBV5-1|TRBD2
TGCGCCAGCAGCTTGGGGACTAGCGGGTACGAGCAGTACTTC
CASSLGTSGYEQYF
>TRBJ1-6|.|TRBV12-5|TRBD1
TGTGCTAGTGGTTTGGCGACAGGGAGCAATTCACCCCTCCACTTT
CASGLATGSNSPLHF
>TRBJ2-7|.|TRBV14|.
TGTTCCAGCAGAGCTAAGGACAGCCTCTCCTACGAGCAGTACTTC
CSSRAKDSLSYEQYF
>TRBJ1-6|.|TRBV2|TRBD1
TGTGCCAGCAGTGAAGGGCGAAGGGGACAGGGGTCGGCCCTCCACTTT
CASSEGRRGQGSALHF
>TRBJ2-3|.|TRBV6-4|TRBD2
TGTGCCAGCAGTGACGCGGGGGGTAGCACAGATACGCAGTATTTT
CASSDAGGSTDTQYF
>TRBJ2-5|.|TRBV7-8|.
TGTGCCAGCAGCCCCCGACAGACCCAAGAGACCCAGTACTTC
CASSPRQTQETQYF
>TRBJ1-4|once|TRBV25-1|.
TGTGCCAGCTCACGAGGGGGGGAGGACGAAAAACTGTTTTTT
CASSRGGEDEKLFF
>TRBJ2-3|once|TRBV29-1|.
TGCAGCGTTGAGCCTCTGGGGGGGCTGACAGATACGCAGTATTTT
CSVEPLGGLTDTQYF
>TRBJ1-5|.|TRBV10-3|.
TGTGCCATCAGCCACGGGGAGGGAAGCAATCAGCCCCAGCATTTT
CAISHGEGSNQPQHF
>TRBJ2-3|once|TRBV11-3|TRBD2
TGTGCCAGCAGCTTAGGGACTAGCAGCACAGATACGCAGTATTTT
CASSLGTSSTDTQYF
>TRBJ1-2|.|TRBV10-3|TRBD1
TGTGCCATCAGTGAGGACAGGGGGCGCTCCTATGGCTACACCTTC
CAISEDRGRSYGYTF
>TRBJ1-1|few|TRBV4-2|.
TGTGCCAGCAGCCAAGGTTTTCAGGGTGAGGCTTTCTTT
CASSQGFQGEAFF
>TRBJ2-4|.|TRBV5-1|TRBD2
TGCGCCAGCAGCTTGGTGACTAGCGGAGAAAACATTCAGTACTTC
CASSLVTSGENIQYF
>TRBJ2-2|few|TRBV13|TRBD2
TGTGCCAGCAGCCCCCGGAAGCGGGAGGGTAGCGGGGAGCTGTTTTTT
CASSPRKREGSGELFF
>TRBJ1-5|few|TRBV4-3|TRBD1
TGCGCCAGCAGCCAAGAATCAGGGGGCAGGGGTCAGCCCCAGCATTTT
CASSQESGGRGQPQHF
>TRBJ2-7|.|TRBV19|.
TGTGCCAGTACCCGGACATCCACCTCCTACGAGCAGTACTTC
CASTRTSTSYEQYF
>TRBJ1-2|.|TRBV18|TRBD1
TGTGCCAGCTCAACCCGGGACAGGGGCTATGGCTACACCTTC
CASSTRDRGYGYTF
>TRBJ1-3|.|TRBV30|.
TGTGCCTGGAGTAAAGATTCGGGCTCTGGAAACACCATATATTTT
CAWSKDSGSGNTIYF
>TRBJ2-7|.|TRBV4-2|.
TGTGCCAGCAGCCAAGAAATCACTAGCAACGAGCAGTACTTC
CASSQEITSNEQYF
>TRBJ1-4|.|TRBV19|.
TGTGCCAGTAGTGTGAACAGGAATGAAAAACTGTTTTTT
CASSVNRNEKLFF
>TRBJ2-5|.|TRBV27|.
TGTGCCAGCAGTTTCAGGTATTCGGAGACCCAGTACTTC
CASSFRYSETQYF
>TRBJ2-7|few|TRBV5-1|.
TGCGCCAGCAGCTTCCGGACAGCCTCCTACGAGCAGTACTTC
CASSFRTASYEQYF
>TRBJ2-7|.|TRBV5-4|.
TGTGCCAGCAGCTTAGGAGGCAGAAACTACGAGCAGTACTTC
CASSLGGRNYEQYF
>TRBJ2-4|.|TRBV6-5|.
TGTGCCAGCAGGTCTACAGGGGACTCCAAAAACATTCAGTACTTC
CASRSTGDSKNIQYF
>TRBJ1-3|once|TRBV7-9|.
TGTGCCAGCAGCTCCCGTATCCTAGCACCGAGCTCTGGAAACACCATATATTTT
CASSSRILAPSSGNTIYF
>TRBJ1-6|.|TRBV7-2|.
TGTGCCAGCAGCTTAGCGACTGGCGGACTTAATTCACCCCTCCACTTT
CASSLATGGLNSPLHF
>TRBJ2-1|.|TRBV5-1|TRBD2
TGCGCCAGCAGCTTGGCCGCAAGACTAGCGGGGGTCAATGAGCAGTTCTTC
CASSLAARLAGVNEQFF
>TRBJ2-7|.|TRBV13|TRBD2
TGTGCCAGCAGCCCCCGTAGCGGGAGCGGTTTTCCCGAGCAGTACTTC
CASSPRSGSGFPEQYF
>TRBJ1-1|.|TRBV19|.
TGTGCCAGTAGTTTTGAGGTAATGAACACTGAAGCTTTCTTT
CASSFEVMNTEAFF
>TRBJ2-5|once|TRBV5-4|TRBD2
TGTGCCAGCAGCTTGGTGCGGGGGGGAAGCGAGACCCAGTACTTC
CASSLVRGGSETQYF
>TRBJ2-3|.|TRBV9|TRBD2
TGTGCCAGCAGCACACAGGGACTAGCTTTCACAGATACGCAGTATTTT
CASSTQGLAFTDTQYF
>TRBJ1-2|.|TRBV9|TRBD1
TGTGCCAGCAGCGCACTCGACAGGGTCTCCTATGGCTACACCTTC
CASSALDRVSYGYTF
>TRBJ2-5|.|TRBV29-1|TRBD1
TGCAGCGCCTGGGGACAGGGGAGGGCAGGGGAGACCCAGTACTTC
CSAWGQGRAGETQYF